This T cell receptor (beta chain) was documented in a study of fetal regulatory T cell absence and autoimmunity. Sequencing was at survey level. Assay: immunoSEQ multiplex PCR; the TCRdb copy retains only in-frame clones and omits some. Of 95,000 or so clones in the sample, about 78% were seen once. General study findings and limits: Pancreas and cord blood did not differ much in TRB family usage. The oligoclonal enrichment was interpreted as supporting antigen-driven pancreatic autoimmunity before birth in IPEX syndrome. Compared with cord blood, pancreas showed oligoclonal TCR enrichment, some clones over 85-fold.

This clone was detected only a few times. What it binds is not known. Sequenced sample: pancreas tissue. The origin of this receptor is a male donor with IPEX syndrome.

CDR3 bases: TGTGCCAGCAGCCCCGAATGGAGTGAAAAACTGTTTTTT. Translation gives CASSPEWSEKLFF. V usage is TRBV7-2 and J usage is TRBJ1-4; D is ambiguous. Germline CDR1 SGHTA, CDR2 FQGNSA. V lost 5 bases and J lost 7, with 11 bases in between. This CDR3 contains 13 residues.